This T cell receptor (beta chain) came from a study of T cell responses to AZD1222 COVID-19 vaccine. Whole-study findings and limits: There were vaccine-associated CD4 TCRs across spike, dominant at 160-218 and 743-854.

Profiled with immunoSEQ multiplex PCR; TCRdb holds only in-frame clones, not every one. The sample shows approximately 140,000 clones, roughly 87% of them seen only once. Of note for this clone: Its antigen is currently unknown.

The CDR3 is 14 residues long. The germline gives CDR1 SNHLY, CDR2 FYNNEI. Trimming cost V 2 bases and J 5 bases, with 12 bases left between them. The chain uses TRBV2 and TRBJ1-1; D perhaps matches TRBD1 (5 bases). The source was peripheral blood, collected on day 0 of AZD1222 vaccination. The TCR comes from an adult in good health. In DNA form, the CDR3 reads TGTGCCAGCAGTGAACAGGGAATGATTACTGAAGCTTTCTTT. Encoded protein: CASSEQGMITEAFF. Supplemented by reference TRBV2 and TRBJ1-1, the full variable domain reads EPEVTQTPSHQVTQMGQEVILRCVPISNHLYFYWYRQILGQKVEFLVSFYNNEISEKSEIFDDQFSVERPDGSNFTLKIRSTKLEDSAMYFCASSEQGMITEAFFGQGTRLTVV.